This passage covers 3 T cell receptor beta chains from one sample sequenced in a study of shared T cell receptors in the human thymus. Sequencing was performed with immunoSEQ multiplex PCR; in TCRdb, only in-frame clones are kept and a portion is missing. The data hold 600,000 to 900,000 clones, with roughly 88% observed a single time. These data also formed part of another study, on human thymus T cells.

The material sequenced was thymocytes. The receptor source for this set is a girl under three years old with a congenital heart defect.

The chain carries TRBV5-4 and TRBJ1-3; maybe TRBD1 (6 bases). V lost 1 base to trimming and J lost 3 bases, with 23 bases between them. The germline CDR1 and CDR2 sequences are SGHNT and YYREEE (reference sequence). The CDR3 is 19 residues long. CDR3 DNA sequence: TGTGCCAGCAGCTTGATTAGTGGGGACGAGGTACAGGGTGGAAACACCATATATTTT. Translation: CASSLISGDEVQGGNTIYF.

This chain uses TRBV21-1 with TRBJ2-7; TRBD1 is taken as the D call from the table, unchecked against the DNA. TRBV21-1 is termed a pseudogene. The CDR3 runs to 18 residues. The CDR3 sequence: CASSKAEDRGLPPTQGYF. The DNA for the CDR3 is TGTGCCAGCAGCAAGGCCGAGGACAGGGGGCTACCACCAACCCAGGGGTACTTC.

The V and J genes are TRBV5-1 and TRBJ1-2, with 8 bases matching TRBD1. Germline CDR1 is SGHRS and CDR2 is YFSETQ. Trimming at V came to 2 bases and at J to 6 bases, leaving 6 bases not matched to a gene. The CDR3 runs to 14 residues. The CDR3 sequence is CASSFRGLWNGYTF. The CDR3 nucleotides are TGCGCCAGCAGCTTCAGGGGGCTGTGGAATGGCTACACCTTC.